This TCR beta chain was captured by sequencing in a study of sequential checkpoint blockade in melanoma. At the level of the study: Randomization was 1:1 between first-line nivolumab→ipilimumab and ipilimumab→nivolumab.

This CDR3 contains 16 residues. The germline CDR1 and CDR2 sequences are SGHTA and FQGNSA. V was trimmed by 3 bases and J by 0 bases, leaving 14 bases between them. Sequencing was performed with immunoSEQ multiplex PCR; in TCRdb, only in-frame clones are kept and a portion is missing. The sample has just under 20,000 clones, about four fifths seen once. Treatment of the sample: randomized to nivolumab then ipilimumab (arm A) or the reverse (arm B). Live CD3+CD8+ CD19− CD56− cells were sorted from PBMCs. The sequences come from CD8+ T cells sorted from blood (inferred from file names), collected from a patient given nivolumab and ipilimumab in sequence. The chain employs TRBV7-2 and TRBJ1-1, with no clear D. The receptor was derived from a human donor with melanoma. The CDR3 loop is CASSFPLAEMNTEAFF. CDR3 DNA: TGTGCCAGCAGCTTCCCCCTGGCGGAGATGAACACTGAAGCTTTCTTT.